This is a list of T cell receptor beta chains from one sample in a study of T cell responses to AZD1222 COVID-19 vaccine. This table comes from immunoSEQ multiplex PCR, and its TCRdb copy is limited to in-frame clones, with some not included. In the table there are around 110,000 clones, around 90% of which are singletons. Sample: peripheral blood, taken 28 days after the second AZD1222 dose. The receptor source for this set is an adult who received the AZD1222 COVID-19 vaccine. CDR3s include the opening cysteine and the closing phenylalanine or tryptophan. The D gene is left open where the match is weak. Part of the rows lack a size; the others show once, few, many or a class for expanded clones.

d_call j_call clone_size v_call cdr3_nt cdr3_aa
- TRBJ2-5 - TRBV7-8 TGTGCCAGCAGCTTAAAGGGACTCCAAGAGACCCAGTACTTC CASSLKGLQETQYF
- TRBJ2-2 few TRBV15 TGTGCCACCAGCGTGGGGCAGACGAACACCGGGGAGCTGTTTTTT CATSVGQTNTGELFF
- TRBJ2-4 - TRBV12-2 TGTGCAAGTCGCTCCGACAGGTACGCCAAAAACATTCAGTACTTC CASRSDRYAKNIQYF
TRBD2 TRBJ2-2 - TRBV11-3 TGTGCCAGCAGCTTAGGCCGCCTAGCGGGGGCGGGGGAGCTGTTTTTT CASSLGRLAGAGELFF
TRBD2 TRBJ2-3 - TRBV6-6 TGTGCCAGCACCCTATCGGGGGGGAGGACAGATACGCAGTATTTT CASTLSGGRTDTQYF
- TRBJ2-1 - TRBV5-8 TGTGCCAGCGCGGTTGGCCCACGAATCCACAATGAGCAGTTCTTC CASAVGPRIHNEQFF
- TRBJ1-2 - TRBV9 TGTGCCAGCAGCGCCCCTCCCGGGGGCTATGGCTACACCTTC CASSAPPGGYGYTF
- TRBJ1-1 - TRBV18 TGTGCCAGCTCACCACCTTCCAGGAACACTGAAGCTTTCTTT CASSPPSRNTEAFF
TRBD1 TRBJ2-1 - TRBV9 TGTGCCAGCAGCGTGGGGGGACAGGGACCCAATGAGCAGTTCTTC CASSVGGQGPNEQFF
- TRBJ1-2 - TRBV3-1/TRBV3-2 TGTGCCAGCAGCCGGGGCAGCTACACTCGCGGTGATGGCTACACCTTC CASSRGSYTRGDGYTF
TRBD1 TRBJ1-1 - TRBV5-1 TGCGCCAGCCACCCAAGCGGGACAGGTAACACTGAAGCTTTCTTT CASHPSGTGNTEAFF
- TRBJ1-1 once TRBV6-1 TGTGCCAGCAGTGAGGTTGATAACACTGAAGCTTTCTTT CASSEVDNTEAFF
TRBD1 TRBJ2-2 - TRBV6-2/TRBV6-3 TGTGCCAGCAGTTACAGGACAGGGGGCGGTAGCGGGGAGCTGTTTTTT CASSYRTGGGSGELFF
- TRBJ1-1 - TRBV19 TGTGCCAGTAGTATGCTCCCCAGGGGCAGGGGAGAAGCTTTCTTT CASSMLPRGRGEAFF
TRBD1 TRBJ2-3 few TRBV5-1 TGCGCCAGTAAGACAGGGCCGGGCACAGATACGCAGTATTTT CASKTGPGTDTQYF
TRBD1 TRBJ1-6 - TRBV14 TGTGCCAGCAGCCAGAACCGGGACAGGGGATCTTCACCCCTCCACTTT CASSQNRDRGSSPLHF
- TRBJ2-5 - TRBV10-3 TGTGCCATCAGCGGTGGGGAAGAGACCCAGTACTTC CAISGGEETQYF
TRBD1 TRBJ2-5 - TRBV7-3 TGTGCCAGCAGCACAACAGGGGGACAAGAGACCCAGTACTTC CASSTTGGQETQYF
- TRBJ2-7 once TRBV25-1 TGTGCCAGCAGTGATTCGAGCAGGGGGGTCTACGAGCAGTACTTC CASSDSSRGVYEQYF
TRBD1 TRBJ1-2 - TRBV18 TGTGCCAGCTCAGGACAGGGGGAGAACTATGGCTACACCTTC CASSGQGENYGYTF
TRBD1 TRBJ2-2 - TRBV7-6 TGTGCCAGCACCTCAGGACAGGCGCCAACCGGGGAGCTGTTTTTT CASTSGQAPTGELFF
TRBD2 TRBJ2-5 once TRBV9 TGTGCCAGCAGCGTAGGCTCGACTAGCGGGGGGGCTTTAGAGACCCAGTACTTC CASSVGSTSGGALETQYF
- TRBJ2-1 - TRBV2 TGTGCCAGCTCTGTAGGTGGTTCGTCGTATCCCAATGAGCAGTTCTTC CASSVGGSSYPNEQFF
- TRBJ2-2 - TRBV19 TGTGCCACCGACTCTGAGTCGGGGTTGGGCACCGGGGAGCTGTTTTTT CATDSESGLGTGELFF
- TRBJ1-5 few TRBV4-1 TGCGCCAGCAGCCAAGGGGACACCTACAATCAGCCCCAGCATTTT CASSQGDTYNQPQHF
- TRBJ1-2 - TRBV5-4 TGTGCCAGCACACAAACTACAAGGAGGAGTGGCTACACCTTC CASTQTTRRSGYTF
TRBD2 TRBJ2-5 - TRBV7-2 TGTGCCAGCAGACCGGGGGGGCGGACGGAGACCCAGTACTTC CASRPGGRTETQYF
- TRBJ2-1 - TRBV6-5 TGTGCCAGCAGTTACTCGATGGATGCGGGACACGAGCAGTTCTTC CASSYSMDAGHEQFF
TRBD1 TRBJ2-7 - TRBV7-3 TGTGCCAGCAGCTTAGGTATAGGGGGCTTGAACGAGCAGTACTTC CASSLGIGGLNEQYF
TRBD1 TRBJ1-2 - TRBV7-2 TGTGCCAGCAGAAAACCGGGGACAGGGGACTATGGCTACACCTTC CASRKPGTGDYGYTF
TRBD1 TRBJ2-2 once TRBV18 TGTGCCAGCTCACCGTCAGACAGGGGGCGATTGGGGGAGCTGTTTTTT CASSPSDRGRLGELFF
TRBD2 TRBJ2-7 - TRBV10-1 TGCGCCAGCAAAGTACCGGCGACTAGCGGGGCAACCTACGAGCAGTACTTC CASKVPATSGATYEQYF
- TRBJ2-7 - TRBV7-2 TGTGCCAGCAGCGGTGGGGGCCTCGGCTCCTACGAGCAGTACTTC CASSGGGLGSYEQYF